The rows below give T cell receptor beta chains drawn from one sample of a study of T and B cells in COVID-19 patients. TCRdb re-derived calls from the multiplex PCR reads in MiXCR, one entry per CDR3 protein. The table lists over 8,000 distinct CDR3 sequences, 30% to 45% of them singletons, with 50% to 60% in the top ten. The sequencing sample was made of blood. The receptors were gathered from a human donor with active COVID-19. The CDR3 runs from the conserved cysteine through the conserved F or W. The D gene is left open where the match is weak. Only some rows state a clone size, as once, few, many or a class for expanded clones.

V	D	size	length	J	CDR3	DNA
TRBV29-1	NA	NA	14	TRBJ1-1	CSVALEQGGTEAFF	TGCAGCGTTGCCTTAGAGCAGGGCGGCACTGAAGCTTTCTTT
TRBV6-6	TRBD2	NA	15	TRBJ2-7	CASSSRTSGRDEQYF	TGTGCCAGCAGTTCCCGGACTAGCGGGAGGGACGAGCAGTACTTC
TRBV6-5	TRBD1	few	17	TRBJ1-6	CASSYSVTGAYNSPLHF	TGTGCCAGCAGTTACTCTGTGACAGGGGCCTATAATTCACCCCTCCACTTT
TRBV11-3	NA	few	16	TRBJ2-3	CASSLDRKPSTDTQYF	TGTGCCAGCAGCTTAGATAGGAAACCTAGCACAGATACGCAGTATTTT
TRBV11-3	NA	NA	14	TRBJ1-2	CASSSGVTGYGYTF	TGTGCCAGCAGCTCGGGGGTTACGGGCTATGGCTACACCTTC
TRBV12-3/TRBV12-4	NA	few	15	TRBJ2-2	CASSLVTSPTGELFF	TGTGCCAGCAGTTTAGTGACAAGTCCCACCGGGGAGCTGTTTTTT
TRBV19	NA	large	13	TRBJ2-7	CASSIGAGTEQYF	TGTGCCAGTAGTATCGGGGCAGGGACTGAGCAGTACTTC
TRBV24-1	TRBD1	NA	19	TRBJ2-6	CATSEFPGQGSAGANVLTF	TGTGCCACCAGTGAGTTCCCGGGACAGGGGAGCGCTGGGGCCAACGTCCTGACTTTC
TRBV19	NA	NA	16	TRBJ1-2	CASSQTWDVTNYGYTF	TGTGCCAGTAGTCAAACTTGGGACGTAACTAACTATGGCTACACCTTC
TRBV30	NA	NA	14	TRBJ2-7	CAWRGLLSSYEQYF	TGTGCCTGGAGGGGACTTCTGTCCTCCTACGAGCAGTACTTC
TRBV18	TRBD2	many	15	TRBJ2-1	CASSRTSGEGNEQFF	TGTGCCAGCTCACGGACTAGCGGAGAAGGGAATGAGCAGTTCTTC
TRBV18	TRBD2	few	14	TRBJ2-1	CASSPSGPNNEQFF	TGTGCCTCCAGCCCTAGCGGGCCAAACAATGAGCAGTTCTTC
TRBV19	NA	medium-sized	13	TRBJ1-4	CASAFYPNEKLFF	TGTGCCAGTGCCTTCTACCCTAATGAAAAACTGTTTTTT
TRBV19	TRBD1	NA	14	TRBJ2-7	CASSPAGTGEGVDF	TGTGCCAGTAGTCCTGCCGGGACAGGGGAAGGTGTTGACTTC
TRBV19	NA	few	15	TRBJ2-7	CASSPTGRTSYEQYF	TGTGCCAGTAGTCCTACGGGACGCACCTCCTACGAGCAGTACTTC
TRBV14	NA	NA	16	TRBJ2-5	CASSQFQGASEETQYF	TGTGCCAGCAGCCAGTTCCAGGGTGCATCAGAAGAGACCCAGTACTTC
TRBV19	NA	few	15	TRBJ1-2	CASSIDRSRGRGYTF	TGTGCCAGTAGTATAGATCGAAGCAGAGGACGCGGCTACACCTTC
TRBV6-6	TRBD2	few	16	TRBJ2-7	CATFRGASGSSYEQYF	TGTGCCACTTTTCGAGGGGCTAGCGGGTCCTCCTACGAGCAGTACTTC
TRBV6-5	NA	NA	15	TRBJ1-1	CASSFTGRLNTEAFF	TGTGCCAGCAGTTTTACGGGACGGCTTAACACTGAAGCTTTCTTT
TRBV6-5	TRBD2	NA	16	TRBJ2-1	CASSPRGKRGGGEQFF	TGTGCCAGCAGTCCCAGGGGAAAGCGGGGGGGAGGTGAGCAGTTCTTC
TRBV6-5	NA	few	13	TRBJ2-7	CASSSYGFYEQYF	TGTGCCAGCAGTTCTTACGGGTTCTACGAGCAGTACTTC
TRBV30	TRBD1	few	14	TRBJ1-1	CAWDNSGQGYGAFF	TGTGCCTGGGACAACTCGGGACAGGGGTACGGAGCTTTCTTT
TRBV19	NA	medium-sized	13	TRBJ2-3	CASRVEGTDTQYF	TGTGCCAGCAGGGTCGAGGGCACAGATACGCAGTATTTT
TRBV6-5	TRBD2	medium-sized	14	TRBJ2-7	CASRPGLAGYEQYF	TGTGCCAGCAGACCGGGACTAGCGGGGTACGAGCAGTACTTC
TRBV5-1	NA	NA	14	TRBJ2-1	CASSPYITRNEQFF	TGCGCCAGCAGCCCCTATATTACTCGGAATGAGCAGTTCTTC
TRBV5-4	TRBD2	NA	16	TRBJ2-1	CASSIPGLSSYNEQFF	TGTGCCAGCAGCATTCCGGGACTAAGCTCCTACAATGAGCAGTTCTTC
TRBV27	TRBD1	few	14	TRBJ2-5	CASSSTGGSETQYF	TGTGCCAGCAGTTCAACAGGGGGCAGTGAGACCCAGTACTTC
TRBV6-2/TRBV6-3	NA	NA	16	TRBJ1-1	CASSNHWESMNTEAFF	TGTGCCAGCAGTAACCACTGGGAAAGCATGAACACTGAAGCTTTCTTT
TRBV6-2/TRBV6-3	NA	few	13	TRBJ2-7	CASSYSAIYEQYF	TGTGCCAGCAGTTACTCCGCAATATACGAGCAGTACTTC
TRBV6-2/TRBV6-3	TRBD1	NA	18	TRBJ2-7	CASSYSLGQGIFSYEQYF	TGTGCCAGCAGTTACTCCCTTGGACAGGGAATTTTCTCCTACGAGCAGTACTTC
TRBV19	NA	NA	12	TRBJ1-2	CASTTEGYGYTF	TGTGCCAGTACCACCGAGGGCTATGGCTACACCTTC
TRBV19	NA	few	15	TRBJ1-5	CASKGRIRGNQPQHF	TGTGCCAGTAAGGGAAGGATCAGGGGCAATCAGCCCCAGCATTTT
TRBV6-2/TRBV6-3	NA	NA	12	TRBJ2-3	CASSTLADTQYF	TGTGCCAGCAGTACCCTCGCAGATACGCAGTATTTT